This TCR beta chain was retrieved from a study of blood T cell repertoires in COVID-19 (dated by TCRdb to 2019 to 2021). Concerning the study at large: Samples from collaborators originated in the United States, Italy and Spain and spanned both the acute and convalescent phases of COVID-19. HLA class I and class II types, where available, came from metadata supplied by the sample provider rather than from assay-based typing. The samples were drawn from two sources: the first 160 participants of the ongoing ImmuneRACE study, and 1,000 to 1,500 subjects contributed by 6 global collaborators. A de-identified subject ID, COVID-19 status, age in years and sex were almost always included in the sample metadata. Subjects who had been exposed to COVID-19, were actively infected with it, or had recovered from it provided the deeply sampled blood TCRbeta repertoires that made up the dataset. The material from the prospective study consisted of cDNA or gDNA derived from T cells, B-cell-depleted T cells, or PBMCs. A freely available public database, intended as a resource for researchers studying the immune response to SARS-CoV-2, is where the repertoires were released. What the authors observed across the whole study: How much clinical and demographic metadata was included differed by source and by participant, and the metadata was provided uncurated.

Details on this clone: Its antigen specificity is not known. Base-call qualities are not available, and no considerably larger clone is one nucleotide away.

The immunoSEQ Assay, a bias-controlled multiplex PCR, was used to amplify TCRbeta CDR3 regions from genomic DNA. Processing in the source paper ran as follows. Nucleated cell counts per sample were estimated from amplification of reference gene primers within the assay. To quantify the absolute abundance of each unique TCRbeta CDR3 rearrangement, sequence reads were collapsed and filtered. For each sample, productive Simpson clonality was calculated by taking the square root of Simpson's diversity index across productive rearrangements. Not all clones reach the TCRdb copy of this immuneACCESS table, which keeps in-frame sequences only. Checked studies attribute under half of the gap to unresolved V genes and leave the rest unexplained. The V and J calls and clone size are taken from that table; D and trimming were inferred from the DNA. In all, the sample holds tens of thousands of clones, and about 73% of those were seen once. The top ten constitute 14% of the sample.

Collaborating institutions collected whole blood in K2EDTA tubes following their own protocols. For TCRbeta analysis, collaborators shipped samples in one of three forms: frozen whole blood, isolated PBMCs, or DNA extracted from either of those sample types. Source material: peripheral blood. The source of this sequence is a woman in her sixties or seventies with acute or convalescent COVID-19.

The nucleotide sequence is given as TGTGCCAGCAGCGTAGGTGGCGGGGGGGCCTCGGGCAATGAGCAGTTCTTC. This translates into CASSVGGGGASGNEQFF. The chain is encoded by TRBV9 joined to TRBJ2-1; 9 middle bases align to TRBD2. The germline V gene specifies SGDLS as CDR1 and YYNGEE as CDR2. From its cysteine to its phenylalanine, the CDR3 spans 17 amino acids. CDR3 DNA is the only sequence kept; it has 51 bases, read in frame from the first base. Compared with germline, V lacks 0 bases and J lacks 6 bases; bases without a gene match: 10.